This entry concerns a single T cell receptor beta chain. This record belongs to a study of blood T cell dynamics during melanoma immunotherapy. Study background: Metastatic melanoma patients received first-line pembrolizumab or nivolumab plus ipilimumab.

Time point reported: week 3, after first cycle of checkpoint inhibitor. Samples come from before therapy and from week 3 after the first blockade cycle. Response was assessed by RECIST 1.1 at 12 weeks, except a couple of rapid progressors. CDR3 size: 15 residues. The trim removed 1 base at V and 5 bases at J, leaving 5 bases unmatched. CDR1 is SQVTM and CDR2 is ANQGSEA in the germline V gene. TCRdb keeps only in-frame clones here, not all; method: immunoSEQ multiplex PCR. In the table there are roughly 30,000 clones, approximately 80% of which are singletons. The chain recombines TRBV29-1 with TRBJ2-5, with 12 bases identical to TRBD2. The sequenced sample was blood, obtained from a patient treated with checkpoint blockade. This TCR came from a human donor with melanoma. The CDR3 protein is CSVEGILAGGETQYF. CDR3 bases: TGCAGCGTTGAAGGAATACTAGCGGGGGGTGAGACCCAGTACTTC.